This T cell receptor beta chain was sequenced in a study of blood T cell repertoires in COVID-19. Across the whole study: Researchers got acute and convalescent COVID-19 samples from the United States, Italy and Spain. Nucleic acid was either cDNA or gDNA, and it came from T cells, B-cell-depleted T cells, or PBMCs.

In the original analysis: From reference gene primer amplification, estimates of nucleated cell counts were derived. Profiling relied on immunoSEQ multiplex PCR, and the TCRdb table lists in-frame clones only, not all of them. Clone size and the V and J calls come from that table; the DNA yielded D and trimming. The sample holds 95,000 to 110,000 clones; around four fifths are singletons and the top ten take around 11%. The origin of this receptor is a human donor in a cohort sampled during active COVID-19. Sequencing input: peripheral blood.

The CDR3 region has the DNA TGTGCCAGCAGTTTCGGGTTAGGGGGCACCGGGGAGCTGTTTTTT. Amino acids: CASSFGLGGTGELFF. The V and J genes are TRBV7-2 and TRBJ2-2, with a weak D call TRBD1 (6 bases). The CDR3 is made up of 15 amino acids. Trimming took 6 bases from V and 4 from J, leaving 15 bases between them. CDR1 is SGHTA and CDR2 is FQGNSA in the germline V gene. Variable domain in full (rest from reference TRBV7-2 and TRBJ2-2): GAGVSQSPSNKVTEKGKDVELRCDPISGHTALYWYRQSLGQGLEFLIYFQGNSAPDKSGLPSDRFSAERTGGSVSTLTIQRTQQEDSAVYLCASSFGLGGTGELFFGEGSRLTVL.